The 32 T cell receptor beta chains below come from one sample, sequenced in a study of CD8 T cells in Susac syndrome. About 0.45 to 1 ug RNA was reverse transcribed with random hexamers. One entry per CDR3 protein, called by TCRdb with MiXCR from the immunoSEQ multiplex PCR reads. The data hold about 300,000 distinct CDR3 sequences, with about 82% observed a single time. The sample consisted of CD8+ T cells from PBMCs. These receptors all stem from a human donor with multiple sclerosis.

The chain has TRBV30 and TRBJ1-1; D call uncertain. The CDR3 is 13 amino acids. V lost 2 bases to trimming and J lost 6 bases, with 13 bases between them. Germline V gives CDR1 GTSNPN, CDR2 SVGIG (reference sequence). CDR3 sequence (DNA): TGTGCCTGGAGTCACGACACGGGAGCTGAAGCTTTCTTT. Its translation: CAWSHDTGAEAFF.

This chain links TRBV6-1 with TRBJ1-1; no definite D call. The CDR3 contains 12 residues. The germline gives CDR1 MNHNS, CDR2 SASEGT. Trimming cost V 1 base and J 6 bases, with 6 bases left between them. The CDR3 here is CASSEVDPEAFF. CDR3 in DNA: TGTGCCAGCAGTGAAGTGGACCCTGAAGCTTTCTTT.

In DNA form, the CDR3 reads TGCGCCAGCAGCTCGCCGGGACTAGCGGGACTCGGGGAGCTGTTTTTT. Translating gives CASSSPGLAGLGELFF. The chain carries TRBV4-3 and TRBJ2-2; TRBD2 agrees at 13 bases. The trim removed 5 bases at V and 7 bases at J, leaving 7 bases unmatched. CDR1 LGHNA and CDR2 YSLEER come from the germline V gene. The CDR3 loop spans 16 amino acids.

The rearrangement uses TRBV6-2 or TRBV6-3 and TRBJ2-1; no clear D. The CDR3 contains 12 residues. The germline V gene has CDR1 MNHEY and CDR2 SVGEGT. Trimming cost V 10 bases and J 0 bases, with 7 bases left between them. Here the CDR3 DNA reads TGTGCCACCCAGGTCTCCTACAATGAGCAGTTCTTC. Translation: CATQVSYNEQFF.

This rearrangement joins TRBV28 to TRBJ2-7, with TRBD2 matching 10 bases. V lost 6 bases, J lost 4 bases, and 24 bases stayed unmatched. This CDR3 spans 20 amino acids. Germline V gene sequence: CDR1 MDHEN, CDR2 SYDVKM. The CDR3 DNA reads TGTGCCAGCAGCCAAAACCTCAACCCACTAGCGGGACGCGGATGGTACGAGCAGTACTTC. Translating gives CASSQNLNPLAGRGWYEQYF.

The V and J genes are TRBV25-1 and TRBJ2-1; D possibly matches TRBD1 or TRBD2 (5 bases each). This CDR3 is built from 15 residues. Germline V gives CDR1 MGHDK, CDR2 SYGVNS. V was trimmed by 4 bases and J by 4 bases, leaving 14 bases between them. Written as DNA, the CDR3 is TGTGCCAGCAGTGTTGGGACGAGCGAATACAATGAGCAGTTCTTC. Amino acid sequence: CASSVGTSEYNEQFF.

This clonotype was counted a few times. The gene calls are TRBV10-3 and TRBJ2-7; 14 positions match TRBD2. The germline gives CDR1 ENHRY, CDR2 SYGVKD. Unmatched junction bases numbered 6, after V lost 4 bases and J lost 1 base. CDR3 length: 17 residues. CDR3 sequence reads: CAISVGTSGRGSYEQYF. CDR3 DNA sequence: TGTGCCATCAGTGTGGGGACTAGCGGGAGAGGGTCCTACGAGCAGTACTTC.

The chain employs TRBV20-1 and TRBJ2-1, with TRBD2 identical over 10 bases. The ends lost 2 bases at V and 4 bases at J; junction bases unmatched: 8. CDR3 length equals 16 residues. Germline V gene data show CDR1 as DFQATT and CDR2 as SNEGSKA (reference sequence). Here the CDR3 reads CSARPRASGSYNEQFF. The DNA for the CDR3 is TGCAGTGCTAGACCCCGGGCTAGCGGGAGTTACAATGAGCAGTTCTTC.

The sample holds one count of this clonotype. The chain employs TRBV4-1 and TRBJ1-1, with 11 bases fitting TRBD1. The CDR3 has 18 residues. J gave up 5 bases and V 4 bases, and 15 bases lay outside the gene matches. Germline-derived CDR1 and CDR2 are MGHRA and YSYEKL. The CDR3 coding sequence is TGCGCCAGCAGCCGGGTCTGGACAGGGGGCGCGGAGGGAACTGAAGCTTTCTTT. Translating it yields CASSRVWTGGAEGTEAFF.

This clonotype was counted only a few times. This chain connects TRBV27 to TRBJ1-5; D is undetermined. Trimming pared 2 bases from V and 1 base from J, leaving 3 bases between. CDR3 size: 13 residues. Germline CDR1 is MNHEY and CDR2 is SMNVEV (reference sequence). CDR3 loop: CASSLTSNQPQHF. The DNA of the CDR3 is TGTGCCAGCAGTTTAACAAGCAATCAGCCCCAGCATTTT.

As DNA, the CDR3 is TGTGCCATCACGGCGGGAGGACACAATGAGCAGTTCTTC. This encodes CAITAGGHNEQFF. The chain carries TRBV10-3 and TRBJ2-1; 8 bases are a match to TRBD2. This CDR3 is 13 amino acids long. V lost 7 bases, J lost 5 bases, and 4 bases stayed unmatched. Germline CDR1 and CDR2: ENHRY and SYGVKD.

This chain connects TRBV6-2 or TRBV6-3 to TRBJ2-7; weak D call: TRBD1 (6 bases). The CDR3 sequence is 15 residues long. The germline gives CDR1 MNHEY, CDR2 SVGEGT. V was pared by 6 bases and J by 3 bases, with 18 bases between. The CDR3 DNA is TGTGCCAGCAGCCTATTCCGGGACACGAACTACGAGCAGTACTTC. It specifies CASSLFRDTNYEQYF.

V usage is TRBV3-1 and J usage is TRBJ2-7; TRBD1 matches at 7 bases. The CDR3 spans 16 residues. Trimming removed 4 bases from V and 2 bases from J; junction bases left unmatched: 11. Germline V gives CDR1 LGHDT, CDR2 YNNKEL (reference sequence). Here the CDR3 DNA reads TGTGCCAGCAGCCCCCCGGACAGGTGCCCAACCTACGAGCAGTACTTC. This sequence encodes CASSPPDRCPTYEQYF.

The rearrangement joins TRBV28 to TRBJ2-5; D might be TRBD2 (6 bases). The CDR3 totals 12 residues. V was clipped by 3 bases and J by 9 bases, with 11 bases between them. Germline lookup yields CDR1 MDHEN and CDR2 SYDVKM. The CDR3 DNA follows: TGTGCCAGCAGTTTTGGAGGGTGGGCCCAGTACTTC. Translation gives CASSFGGWAQYF.

The rearrangement joins TRBV19 to TRBJ1-2; D perhaps matches TRBD1 (5 bases). The CDR3 totals 15 residues. V was cut by 8 bases and J by 3 bases, with 19 bases left in between. In germline, CDR1 is LNHDA, CDR2 SQIVND (reference sequence). The CDR3 coding sequence is TGTGCCAGTGAACATGGGGGAGATTGGCACTATGGCTACACCTTC. It yields the protein CASEHGGDWHYGYTF.

The J gene is TRBJ1-3, the V gene TRBV28; 9 bases fit TRBD1. Germline V gene data show CDR1 as MDHEN and CDR2 as SYDVKM. The CDR3 runs to 17 residues. The trim removed 6 bases at V and 0 bases at J, leaving 9 bases unmatched. The CDR3 loop is CASSQYPTGGSGNTIYF. In DNA, the CDR3 is TGTGCCAGCAGCCAATACCCGACAGGGGGCTCTGGAAACACCATATATTTT.

The chain carries TRBV9 and TRBJ1-4, with 7 nucleotides matching TRBD1. The CDR3 contains 13 residues. J gave up 6 bases and V 4 bases, and 3 bases lay outside the gene matches. The germline gives CDR1 SGDLS, CDR2 YYNGEE. This CDR3 reads CASSTGADEKLFF. The CDR3 region has the DNA TGTGCCAGCAGCACAGGGGCGGATGAAAAACTGTTTTTT.

This clonotype was seen a few times. The genes are TRBV25-1 and TRBJ2-7; 10 bases are shared with TRBD1. The CDR3 covers 14 residues. The germline V gene has CDR1 MGHDK and CDR2 SYGVNS. The J segment lost 3 bases and the V segment lost 4 bases, leaving 3 bases of the junction unmatched. Here the CDR3 DNA reads TGTGCCAGCAGTGGGGGGACAGGGGACTACGAGCAGTACTTC. This sequence encodes CASSGGTGDYEQYF.

The chain recombines TRBV19 with TRBJ1-1; D not resolved. Trimming stripped 2 bases from V and 5 bases from J, with 12 bases between. The CDR3 loop spans 14 amino acids. Germline V gene sequence: CDR1 LNHDA, CDR2 SQIVND (reference sequence). CDR3 coding DNA: TGTGCCAGTAGTATATGGGGAACGGGGACTGAAGCTTTCTTT. Its protein is CASSIWGTGTEAFF. The full variable domain, rest sourced from reference TRBV19 and TRBJ1-1, is DGGITQSPKYLFRKEGQNVTLSCEQNLNHDAMYWYRQDPGQGLRLIYYSQIVNDFQKGDIAEGYSVSREKKESFPLTVTSAQKNPTAFYLCASSIWGTGTEAFFGQGTRLTVV.

The chain joins TRBV27 to TRBJ2-6, with TRBD2 matching over 10 bases. The CDR3 has 17 residues. Losses at the gene ends were 7 bases for V and 0 bases for J; bases not matched to a gene: 6. Germline CDR1 reads MNHEY; CDR2 reads SMNVEV (reference sequence). CDR3 amino acids: CASTLIAGGSGANVLTF. The CDR3 bases are TGTGCCAGCACCTTAATAGCGGGAGGCTCTGGGGCCAACGTCCTGACTTTC.

CDR3 nucleotide sequence: TGTGCCACCAGCAGGGATGAGTTAGCGACGAGCACAGATACGCAGTATTTT. Its translation: CATSRDELATSTDTQYF. The chain joins TRBV15 to TRBJ2-3; D is perhaps TRBD2 (5 bases). The CDR3 is 17 amino acids. Germline V gives CDR1 LNHNV, CDR2 YYDKDF (reference sequence). Trimming stripped 3 bases from V and 0 bases from J, with 16 bases between.

The chain recombines TRBV27 with TRBJ1-2; 9 nucleotides align to TRBD1. The germline CDR1 and CDR2 sequences are MNHEY and SMNVEV (reference sequence). The CDR3 is 14 amino acids. Trimming took 6 bases from V and 6 from J; bases not matched to a gene: 8. The DNA for the CDR3 is TGTGCCAGCAGCTATACCGGGACAGGGAATGGCTACACCTTC. Translation gives CASSYTGTGNGYTF.

This rearrangement joins TRBV7-2 to TRBJ2-2; 7 bases fit TRBD2. The CDR3 covers 15 residues. V gave up 5 bases and J gave up 5 bases; unmatched junction bases: 8. The germline V gene has CDR1 SGHTA and CDR2 FQGNSA. The CDR3 DNA sequence: TGTGCCAGCAGCCAAGCCCGGACTAGTACCGGGGAGCTGTTTTTT. Amino acid sequence: CASSQARTSTGELFF.

The chain recombines TRBV4-3 with TRBJ1-1; D unclear. Germline values: CDR1 LGHNA, CDR2 YSLEER. Trimming took off 0 bases at V and 5 bases at J, with 13 bases between the two ends. CDR3 length: 15 amino acids. CDR3 bases: TGCGCCAGCAGCCAAGATAGAGTATCGCAGACTGAAGCTTTCTTT. This gives the protein CASSQDRVSQTEAFF.

The chain recombines TRBV7-9 with TRBJ2-1; D might be TRBD2 (7 bases). Germline V gene sequence: CDR1 SEHNR, CDR2 FQNEAQ (reference sequence). The germline V and J ends were trimmed by 1 base and 2 bases, with 12 bases remaining between them. This CDR3 is 16 amino acids long. The CDR3 nucleotides read TGTGCCAGCAGCTTAGGGGAGGGGACAACCTACAATGAGCAGTTCTTC. It is translated as CASSLGEGTTYNEQFF. Combining the CDR3 with reference TRBV7-9 and TRBJ2-1 gives the whole variable domain DTGVSQNPRHKITKRGQNVTFRCDPISEHNRLYWYRQTLGQGPEFLTYFQNEAQLEKSRLLSDRFSAERPKGSFSTLEIQRTEQGDSAMYLCASSLGEGTTYNEQFFGPGTRLTVL.

The V gene is TRBV11-2, the J gene TRBJ2-7; TRBD1 matches 10 bases. CDR1 is SGHAT, CDR2 FQNNGV, per germline. Unmatched junction bases numbered 7, after V lost 5 bases and J lost 3 bases. This CDR3 region has 15 residues. The CDR3 loop is CASSKGQGLIYEQYF. The CDR3 DNA is TGTGCCAGCAGCAAGGGACAGGGGCTGATCTACGAGCAGTACTTC.

The chain joins TRBV12-3 or TRBV12-4 to TRBJ1-1, with 9 positions matching TRBD1. V shed 9 bases, J shed 6 bases, and the junction held 14 bases outside the gene matches. This CDR3 is built from 15 residues. The CDR3 coding sequence is TGTGCCAGTTGGGGAGGACAGGGGCGTTTGGCTGAAGCTTTCTTT. Protein product: CASWGGQGRLAEAFF.

The V and J genes are TRBV6-2 or TRBV6-3 and TRBJ1-1; the match to TRBD1 covers 7 bases. Germline V gene sequence: CDR1 MNHEY, CDR2 SVGEGT. The CDR3 runs to 14 residues. Trimming at V came to 6 bases and at J to 5 bases, leaving 9 bases not matched to a gene. Written as DNA, the CDR3 is TGTGCCAGCAGCCTCTCGGGCAGGGGGACTGAAGCTTTCTTT. Its protein is CASSLSGRGTEAFF.

This chain uses TRBV9 with TRBJ1-4, with a tentative D call TRBD1 (6 bases). Germline V lookup: CDR1 SGDLS, CDR2 YYNGEE. The CDR3 covers 15 residues. The V gene lost 4 bases and the J gene lost 5 bases, with 15 bases spanning the gap. DNA for the CDR3: TGTGCCAGCAGCTTGGGGGGCAGTACAAATGAAAAACTGTTTTTT. Translating it yields CASSLGGSTNEKLFF.

V and J are TRBV6-5 and TRBJ2-7; 8 nucleotides match TRBD2. Trimming removed 2 bases from V and 4 bases from J; junction bases left unmatched: 10. Germline CDR1 and CDR2: MNHEY and SVGAGI. The CDR3 runs to 16 residues. CDR3 DNA: TGTGCCAGCAGTTACGGTACGGGAGGGATCAGATACGAGCAGTACTTC. This sequence encodes CASSYGTGGIRYEQYF.

This sequence joins TRBV12-3 or TRBV12-4 and TRBJ2-2; 7 bases agree with TRBD1. V lost 7 bases to trimming and J lost 6 bases; unmatched junction nucleotides: 11. The CDR3 spans 15 residues. The CDR3 DNA sequence: TGTGCCAGCAACGATCACAGGGGAGTCGCCGGGGAGCTGTTTTTT. Amino acid sequence: CASNDHRGVAGELFF.

Here the CDR3 reads CASSPQGALNIQYF. CDR3 nucleotide sequence: TGTGCCAGCAGCCCACAGGGGGCCCTAAACATTCAGTACTTC. This chain uses TRBV6-5 with TRBJ2-4; TRBD1 matches 9 bases. Losses at the gene ends were 6 bases for V and 6 bases for J; bases not matched to a gene: 6. CDR1 is MNHEY and CDR2 is SVGAGI in the germline V gene. The CDR3 consists of 14 residues.